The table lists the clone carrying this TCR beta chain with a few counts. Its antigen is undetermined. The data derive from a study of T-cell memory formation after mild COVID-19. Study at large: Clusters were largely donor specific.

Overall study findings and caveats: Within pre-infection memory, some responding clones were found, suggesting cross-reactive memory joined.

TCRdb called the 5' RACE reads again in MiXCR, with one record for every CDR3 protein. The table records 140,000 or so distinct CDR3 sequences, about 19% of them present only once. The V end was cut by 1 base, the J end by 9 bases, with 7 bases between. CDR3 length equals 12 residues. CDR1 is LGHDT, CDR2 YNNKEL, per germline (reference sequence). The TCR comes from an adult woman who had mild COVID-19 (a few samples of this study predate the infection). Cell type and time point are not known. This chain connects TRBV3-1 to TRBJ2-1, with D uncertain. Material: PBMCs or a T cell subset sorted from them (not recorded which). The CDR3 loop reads CASSQVRGEQFF. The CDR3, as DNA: TGTGCCAGCAGCCAAGTTCGAGGTGAGCAGTTCTTC.